These T cell receptor beta chains were read from a single sample in a study of HIV-infected patients and healthy controls. TCRdb used MiXCR to reprocess the 5' RACE reads, holding one entry per CDR3 protein. The repertoire holds 18,000 or so distinct CDR3 sequences, with roughly 8.7% as singletons. The source was blood, collected during antiretroviral therapy. These receptors originate from an adult with HIV infection. The CDR3 runs from the conserved cysteine through the conserved F or W. A D gene is named only where the DNA matches it firmly. Clone sizes are given selectively: once, few, many, or a class where the clone is expanded.

CDR3: CASSEDRTPYEQYF
DNA: TGTGCCAGCAGTGAGGACAGGACCCCCTACGAGCAGTACTTC
length: 14
size: many
V: TRBV6-2/TRBV6-3
D: TRBD1
J: TRBJ2-7

CDR3: CASSLFGADTQYF
DNA: TGTGCCAGCAGTTTATTTGGAGCAGATACGCAGTATTTT
length: 13
size: many
V: TRBV27
D: .
J: TRBJ2-3

CDR3: CSAGGLYYEQYF
DNA: TGCAGCGCCGGGGGACTATACTACGAGCAGTACTTC
length: 12
size: .
V: TRBV29-1
D: TRBD2
J: TRBJ2-7

CDR3: CASSFPRGASYEQYF
DNA: TGTGCCAGCAGCTTCCCCCGCGGGGCCTCCTACGAGCAGTACTTC
length: 15
size: .
V: TRBV7-9
D: .
J: TRBJ2-7

CDR3: CAISESQSSGGAADTQYF
DNA: TGTGCCATCAGTGAGTCTCAGTCCAGCGGGGGGGCCGCAGATACGCAGTATTTT
length: 18
size: few
V: TRBV10-3
D: TRBD2
J: TRBJ2-3

CDR3: CSVEIWDSAYNEQFF
DNA: TGCAGCGTTGAAATCTGGGACTCCGCCTACAATGAGCAGTTCTTC
length: 15
size: medium-sized
V: TRBV29-1
D: .
J: TRBJ2-1

CDR3: CASSPGTVNTEAFF
DNA: TGTGCCAGTAGTCCTGGGACGGTGAACACTGAAGCTTTCTTT
length: 14
size: many
V: TRBV19
D: .
J: TRBJ1-1

CDR3: CASSAPNPQYF
DNA: TGTGCCAGCAGTGCCCCCAACCCGCAGTATTTT
length: 11
size: many
V: TRBV6-1
D: .
J: TRBJ2-3

CDR3: CASSLETLALSGELFF
DNA: TGTGCCAGCAGTTTAGAAACGCTAGCATTGTCCGGGGAGCTGTTTTTT
length: 16
size: many
V: TRBV12-3/TRBV12-4
D: .
J: TRBJ2-2

CDR3: CASSLSDRGVQPQHF
DNA: TGTGCCAGCAGTTTATCGGACAGGGGAGTTCAGCCCCAGCATTTT
length: 15
size: .
V: TRBV28
D: TRBD1
J: TRBJ1-5

CDR3: CASSLLDGYYGYTF
DNA: TGCGCCAGCAGCTTGCTGGACGGATACTATGGCTACACCTTC
length: 14
size: many
V: TRBV5-1
D: .
J: TRBJ1-2

CDR3: CASSLVTGYEKLFF
DNA: TGCGCCAGCAGCTTGGTTACAGGGTACGAAAAACTGTTTTTT
length: 14
size: .
V: TRBV5-1
D: .
J: TRBJ1-4

CDR3: CSVGQGSTGELFF
DNA: TGCAGCGTTGGGCAGGGGAGCACCGGGGAGCTGTTTTTT
length: 13
size: many
V: TRBV29-1
D: .
J: TRBJ2-2

CDR3: CASSIFNSNTEAFF
DNA: TGTGCCAGCAGCATCTTCAACTCGAACACTGAAGCTTTCTTT
length: 14
size: few
V: TRBV6-5
D: .
J: TRBJ1-1

CDR3: CASSQDSVPGANVLTF
DNA: TGTGCCAGCAGCCAAGATTCGGTCCCCGGGGCCAACGTCCTGACTTTC
length: 16
size: .
V: TRBV3-1
D: .
J: TRBJ2-6

CDR3: CASWGRLNEKLFF
DNA: TGTGCCAGTTGGGGTCGACTAAATGAAAAACTGTTTTTT
length: 13
size: few
V: TRBV12-3/TRBV12-4
D: .
J: TRBJ1-4

CDR3: CAWTFSGAGELFF
DNA: TGTGCCTGGACCTTTAGCGGGGCCGGGGAGCTGTTTTTT
length: 13
size: many
V: TRBV30
D: TRBD2
J: TRBJ2-2

CDR3: CASSRDRDADTGELFF
DNA: TGTGCCAGCAGCCGTGACAGGGACGCGGACACCGGGGAGCTGTTTTTT
length: 16
size: few
V: TRBV7-6
D: TRBD1
J: TRBJ2-2